These 22 T cell receptor beta chains were sequenced from one sample in a study of lymphopenia after photon versus proton radiotherapy. The method was immunoSEQ multiplex PCR; TCRdb's version includes in-frame clones alone and lacks a portion of them. This sample has 25,000 to 30,000 clones, with roughly four fifths found just once. The source was peripheral blood, collected from a patient treated with photon-based radiotherapy. The source of these receptors is a man between 45 and 60 years old with gastric cancer.

The chain combines TRBV5-1 with TRBJ2-1; D uncertain. The CDR3 contains 13 residues. Trimming cost V 2 bases and J 3 bases, with 6 bases left between them. In germline, CDR1 is SGHRS, CDR2 YFSETQ. CDR3 coding DNA: TGCGCCAGCAGCTTAGACGGCTACAATGAGCAGTTCTTC. This codes for CASSLDGYNEQFF.

The chain links TRBV5-6 to TRBJ1-1, with TRBD1 as a possible D gene (6 bases). V was clipped by 2 bases and J by 4 bases, with 12 bases between them. The CDR3 runs 14 residues. Germline CDR1 reads SGHDT; CDR2 reads YYEEEE. Here the CDR3 DNA reads TGTGCCAGCAGCTTCCCGGGGGCCGGCACTGAAGCTTTCTTT. This codes for CASSFPGAGTEAFF.

The chain links TRBV11-2 to TRBJ1-2; TRBD1 might be the D (5 bases). From germline, CDR1 is SGHAT and CDR2 FQNNGV. Trimming pared 5 bases from V and 5 bases from J, leaving 18 bases between. The CDR3 totals 15 residues. CDR3 nucleotide sequence: TGTGCCAGCAGCCGCATTATGGGACCGGGTTATGGCTACACCTTC. Its protein product is CASSRIMGPGYGYTF.

The gene calls are TRBV5-6 and TRBJ1-3; 7 bases agree with TRBD1. The CDR3 totals 18 residues. Unmatched junction bases numbered 11, after V lost 2 bases and J lost 0 bases. Germline-derived CDR1 and CDR2 are SGHDT and YYEEEE. The CDR3 DNA is TGTGCCAGCAGCTTCAGGGGGAGGTTGGACTTCTCTGGAAACACCATATATTTT. This codes for CASSFRGRLDFSGNTIYF.

The chain is built from TRBV7-6 and TRBJ2-2; no clear D gene. Trimming shortened V by 3 bases and J by 5 bases, and 1 base separated the two germline ends. CDR3 length: 11 residues. The V gene's germline CDR1 is SGHVS and CDR2 FNYEAQ. CDR3 bases: TGTGCCAGCAGCTTGACCGGGGAGCTGTTTTTT. It is translated as CASSLTGELFF.

This clone appeared once. The genes are TRBV6-6 and TRBJ2-2; D is undetermined. This CDR3 is 11 amino acids long. V was trimmed by 8 bases and J by 3 bases, leaving 4 bases between them. The germline V gene has CDR1 MNHNY and CDR2 SVGAGI (reference sequence). The CDR3 nucleotides are TGTGCCAGCCGCTACACCGGGGAGCTGTTTTTT. Protein: CASRYTGELFF.

This clone came up a few times. V gene TRBV10-1 combines with J gene TRBJ1-5; no definite D call. CDR3 length: 13 amino acids. From germline, CDR1 is WNHNN and CDR2 SYGVQD (reference sequence). The V end lost 6 bases, the J end lost 1 base, and 7 bases lay between the germline ends. The CDR3 sequence: CASRIGSNQPQHF. DNA for the CDR3: TGCGCCAGCAGAATAGGAAGCAATCAGCCCCAGCATTTT.

V is TRBV7-8 and J is TRBJ2-5, with no clear D. Trimming stripped 4 bases from V and 1 base from J, with 13 bases between. The germline gives CDR1 SGHVS, CDR2 FQNEAQ. The CDR3 is made up of 15 amino acids. The CDR3 bases are TGTGCCAGCAGCTCCCCTAGGATTTCCCAAGAGACCCAGTACTTC. This gives the protein CASSSPRISQETQYF.

The chain carries TRBV6-1 and TRBJ1-5; the D gene is possibly TRBD1 (5 bases). CDR3 length: 14 amino acids. CDR1 is MNHNS, CDR2 SASEGT, per germline. Trimming removed 6 bases at V and 4 bases at J, with 13 bases between. In DNA, the CDR3 is TGTGCCAGCAGGACTACAGGAGGGAATCAGCCCCAGCATTTT. Amino acid sequence: CASRTTGGNQPQHF.

This chain links TRBV11-2 with TRBJ1-1; D might be TRBD1 (5 bases). Per germline, CDR1 SGHAT and CDR2 FQNNGV. The CDR3 loop spans 13 amino acids. V shed 5 bases and J shed 1 base, with 8 bases lying between them. The CDR3 spells CASSRDRNTEAFF. In nucleotides, the CDR3 is TGTGCCAGCAGCAGAGACAGGAACACTGAAGCTTTCTTT. The full variable domain, with the rest looked up from reference TRBV11-2 and TRBJ1-1, is EAGVAQSPRYKIIEKRQSVAFWCNPISGHATLYWYQQILGQGPKLLIQFQNNGVVDDSQLPKDRFSAERLKGVDSTLKIQPAKLEDSAVYLCASSRDRNTEAFFGQGTRLTVV.

The gene calls are TRBV29-1 and TRBJ1-1; tentatively, D is TRBD1 (5 bases). The CDR3 is 12 residues long. Germline lookup yields CDR1 SQVTM and CDR2 ANQGSEA. V lost 8 bases and J 6 bases, leaving 16 bases between the germline ends. CDR3 nucleotides: TGCAGCACCACCGGGACCTGGGCTGAAGCTTTCTTT. Encoded protein: CSTTGTWAEAFF.

This clone was recorded once. The chain links TRBV9 to TRBJ2-4; 9 nucleotides match TRBD2. V shed 0 bases and J 1 base; nucleotides not matched to a gene: 8. This CDR3 has 18 residues. Germline lookup yields CDR1 SGDLS and CDR2 YYNGEE. Here the CDR3 reads CASSVGAGGQVAKNIQYF. Here the CDR3 DNA reads TGTGCCAGCAGCGTAGGTGCGGGGGGGCAAGTGGCCAAAAACATTCAGTACTTC.

V and J are TRBV11-3 and TRBJ2-1; 8 bases are shared with TRBD2. The CDR3 spans 15 residues. Germline-derived CDR1 and CDR2 are SGHNT and YENEEA. The V segment lost 4 bases and the J segment 7 bases; nucleotides outside the gene matches: 9. CDR3 in amino acids: CASSSHGGAGNEQFF. The CDR3 coding sequence is TGTGCCAGCAGCTCCCACGGGGGGGCCGGAAATGAGCAGTTCTTC. The variable domain in full, with the rest retrieved from reference TRBV11-3 and TRBJ2-1, is EAGVVQSPRYKIIEKKQPVAFWCNPISGHNTLYWYLQNLGQGPELLIRYENEEAVDDSQLPKDRFSAERLKGVDSTLKIQPAELGDSAVYLCASSSHGGAGNEQFFGPGTRLTVL.

This clone was found once. The V call is TRBV5-1, the J call TRBJ1-1, with a tentative D call TRBD1 (5 bases). Trimming took 4 bases from V and 1 from J, leaving 8 bases between them. The CDR3 has 13 residues. Germline V gives CDR1 SGHRS, CDR2 YFSETQ. Here the CDR3 DNA reads TGCGCCAGCAGCATGGGGCCGAACACTGAAGCTTTCTTT. Protein: CASSMGPNTEAFF.

This clone was counted between two and nine times. The chain carries TRBV7-7 and TRBJ2-2, with a tentative D call TRBD2 (5 bases). Trimming took off 5 bases at V and 6 bases at J, with 10 bases between the two ends. This CDR3 region has 13 residues. CDR1 SSHAT and CDR2 FNYEAQ come from the germline V gene (reference sequence). The CDR3 is CASSQRVSGELFF. The CDR3 nucleotides read TGTGCCAGCAGCCAGAGGGTGTCCGGGGAGCTGTTTTTT.

The J gene is TRBJ2-3, the V gene TRBV7-3; weak D call: TRBD2 (7 bases). The CDR3 consists of 14 residues. CDR1 SGHTA and CDR2 FQGTGA come from the germline V gene. The ends were cut back, 2 bases at V and 5 bases at J, with 11 bases in the middle. CDR3 DNA sequence: TGTGCCAGCAGCTTATCGGGGGGCATAGATACGCAGTATTTT. Its protein is CASSLSGGIDTQYF.

The gene calls are TRBV6-6 and TRBJ1-1; D unresolved. This CDR3 comprises 13 residues. Germline V gene sequence: CDR1 MNHNY, CDR2 SVGAGI (reference sequence). Trimming cost V 0 bases and J 3 bases, with 5 bases left between them. This chain's CDR3 is CASSYSRDTEAFF. CDR3 DNA sequence: TGTGCCAGCAGTTACTCGAGGGACACTGAAGCTTTCTTT.

The table lists this clone with a count of one. The V and J genes are TRBV19 and TRBJ1-4; D is perhaps TRBD1 (5 bases). This CDR3 region has 14 residues. CDR1 LNHDA and CDR2 SQIVND come from the germline V gene (reference sequence). V was trimmed by 4 bases and J by 13 bases, leaving 19 bases between them. Written as DNA, the CDR3 is TGTGCCAGTAGTAGGGACCTGGGGACTGGGGGACTGTTTTTT. Translating gives CASSRDLGTGGLFF.

The V call is TRBV6-1, the J call TRBJ1-5; 7 bases map to TRBD1. V gave up 6 bases and J gave up 6 bases; unmatched junction bases: 8. This CDR3 comprises 14 residues. Germline-derived CDR1 and CDR2 are MNHNS and SASEGT. This chain's CDR3 is CASSATGWGQPQHF. DNA for the CDR3: TGTGCCAGCAGCGCGACAGGGTGGGGTCAGCCCCAGCATTTT.

There are a few counts of this clone. This chain's CDR3 is CASTRQGDTGELFF. The DNA for the CDR3 is TGTGCCAGTACCAGACAGGGCGACACCGGGGAGCTGTTTTTT. This chain links TRBV19 with TRBJ2-2; 7 bases line up with TRBD1. Per the germline V gene, CDR1 is LNHDA and CDR2 is SQIVND (reference sequence). This CDR3 has 14 amino acids. V lost 7 bases to trimming and J lost 3 bases; unmatched junction nucleotides: 5.

The V and J genes are TRBV5-5 and TRBJ2-5, with D uncertain. Trimming took off 0 bases at V and 5 bases at J, with 14 bases between the two ends. This CDR3 is 15 amino acids long. Germline V CDR1 and CDR2: SGHKS, YYEKEE (reference sequence). The CDR3 nucleotides are TGTGCCAGCAGCTTGGAGGTCGCACGTCGGGAGACCCAGTACTTC. Its protein is CASSLEVARRETQYF.

The chain carries TRBV6-4 and TRBJ2-1; 7 nucleotides match TRBD2. Germline trimming cut 8 bases from V and 1 base from J; bases unmatched to any gene: 5. Germline V gives CDR1 MRHNA, CDR2 SNTAGT. The CDR3 sequence is 14 residues long. The CDR3 loop is CASSPSGSYNEQFF. CDR3 DNA sequence: TGTGCCAGCTCGCCTAGCGGATCCTACAATGAGCAGTTCTTC.